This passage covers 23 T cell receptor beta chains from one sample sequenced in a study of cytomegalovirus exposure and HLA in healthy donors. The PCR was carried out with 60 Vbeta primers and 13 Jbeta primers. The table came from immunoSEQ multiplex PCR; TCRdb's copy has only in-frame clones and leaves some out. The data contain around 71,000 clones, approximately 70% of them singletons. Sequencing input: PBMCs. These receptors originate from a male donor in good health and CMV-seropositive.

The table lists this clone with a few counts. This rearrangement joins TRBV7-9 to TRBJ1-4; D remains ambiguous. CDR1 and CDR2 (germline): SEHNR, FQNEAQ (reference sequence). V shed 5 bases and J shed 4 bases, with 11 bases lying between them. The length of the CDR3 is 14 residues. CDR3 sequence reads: CASSPTTSNEKLFF. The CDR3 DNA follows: TGTGCCAGCAGCCCCACCACAAGTAATGAAAAACTGTTTTTT.

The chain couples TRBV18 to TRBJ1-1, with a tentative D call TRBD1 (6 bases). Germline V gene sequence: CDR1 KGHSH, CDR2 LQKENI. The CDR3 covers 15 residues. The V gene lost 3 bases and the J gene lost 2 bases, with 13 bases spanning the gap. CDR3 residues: CASSPKTGSNTEAFF. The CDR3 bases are TGTGCCAGCTCACCTAAAACAGGGAGTAACACTGAAGCTTTCTTT.

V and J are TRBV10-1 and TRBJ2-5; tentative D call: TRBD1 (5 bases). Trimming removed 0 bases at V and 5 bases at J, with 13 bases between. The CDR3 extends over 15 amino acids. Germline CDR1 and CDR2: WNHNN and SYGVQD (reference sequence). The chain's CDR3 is CASSESGAFGETQYF. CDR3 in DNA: TGCGCCAGCAGTGAGTCTGGGGCCTTCGGGGAGACCCAGTACTTC.

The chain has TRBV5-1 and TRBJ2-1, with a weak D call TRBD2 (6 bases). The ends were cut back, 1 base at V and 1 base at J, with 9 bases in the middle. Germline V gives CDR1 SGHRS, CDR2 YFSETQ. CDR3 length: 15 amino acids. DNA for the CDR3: TGCGCCAGCAGCTTGTGGGGGGATTCCTACAATGAGCAGTTCTTC. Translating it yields CASSLWGDSYNEQFF. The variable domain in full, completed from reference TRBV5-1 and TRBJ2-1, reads KAGVTQTPRYLIKTRGQQVTLSCSPISGHRSVSWYQQTPGQGLQFLFEYFSETQRNKGNFPGRFSGRQFSNSRSEMNVSTLELGDSALYLCASSLWGDSYNEQFFGPGTRLTVL.

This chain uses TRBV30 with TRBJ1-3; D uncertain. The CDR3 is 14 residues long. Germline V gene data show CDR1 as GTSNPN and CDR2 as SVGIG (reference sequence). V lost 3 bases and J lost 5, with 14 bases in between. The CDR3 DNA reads TGTGCCTGGAGCCTAGGAAATCGACGAAACACCATATATTTT. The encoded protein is CAWSLGNRRNTIYF. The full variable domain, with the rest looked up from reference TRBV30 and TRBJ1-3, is SQTIHQWPATLVQPVGSPLSLECTVEGTSNPNLYWYRQAAGRGLQLLFYSVGIGQISSEVPQNLSASRPQDRQFILSSKKLLLSDSGFYLCAWSLGNRRNTIYFGEGSWLTVV.

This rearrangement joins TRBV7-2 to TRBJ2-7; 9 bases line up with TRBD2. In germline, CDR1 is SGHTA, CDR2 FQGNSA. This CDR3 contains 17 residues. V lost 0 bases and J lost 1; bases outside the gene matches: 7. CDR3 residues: CASSLASTSGQSYEQYF. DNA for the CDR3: TGTGCCAGCAGCTTAGCTTCGACTAGCGGACAATCCTACGAGCAGTACTTC.

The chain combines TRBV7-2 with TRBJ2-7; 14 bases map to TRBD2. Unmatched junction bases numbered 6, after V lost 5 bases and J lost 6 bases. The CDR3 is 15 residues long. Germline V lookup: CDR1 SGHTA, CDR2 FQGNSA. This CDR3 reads CASSPIGLAGGEQYF. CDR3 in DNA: TGTGCCAGCAGCCCAATAGGACTAGCGGGAGGCGAGCAGTACTTC.

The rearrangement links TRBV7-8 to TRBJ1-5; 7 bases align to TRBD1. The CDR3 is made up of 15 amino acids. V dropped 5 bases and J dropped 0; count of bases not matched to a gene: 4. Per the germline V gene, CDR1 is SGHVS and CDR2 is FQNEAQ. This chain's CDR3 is CASSPGQASNQPQHF. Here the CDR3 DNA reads TGTGCCAGCAGCCCTGGACAGGCTAGCAATCAGCCCCAGCATTTT.

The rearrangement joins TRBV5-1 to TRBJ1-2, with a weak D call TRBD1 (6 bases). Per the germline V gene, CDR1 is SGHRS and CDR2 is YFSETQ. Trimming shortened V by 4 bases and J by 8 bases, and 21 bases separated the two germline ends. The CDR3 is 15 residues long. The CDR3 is CASSPPGGHADGYTF. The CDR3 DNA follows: TGCGCCAGCAGCCCCCCCGGGGGGCACGCAGACGGCTACACCTTC.

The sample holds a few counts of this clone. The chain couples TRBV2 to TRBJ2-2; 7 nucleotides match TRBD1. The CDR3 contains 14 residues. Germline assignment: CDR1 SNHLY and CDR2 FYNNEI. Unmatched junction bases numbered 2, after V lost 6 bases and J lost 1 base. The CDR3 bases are TGTGCCAGCAGGGGGACAGTGAACACCGGGGAGCTGTTTTTT. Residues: CASRGTVNTGELFF.

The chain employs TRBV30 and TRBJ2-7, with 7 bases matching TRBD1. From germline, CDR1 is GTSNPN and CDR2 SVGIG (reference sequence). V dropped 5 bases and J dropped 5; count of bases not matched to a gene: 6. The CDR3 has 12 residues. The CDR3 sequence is CAWGDSYHEQYF. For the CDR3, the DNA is TGTGCCTGGGGGGACAGCTACCACGAGCAGTACTTC. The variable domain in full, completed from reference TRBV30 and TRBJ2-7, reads SQTIHQWPATLVQPVGSPLSLECTVEGTSNPNLYWYRQAAGRGLQLLFYSVGIGQISSEVPQNLSASRPQDRQFILSSKKLLLSDSGFYLCAWGDSYHEQYFGPGTRLTVT.

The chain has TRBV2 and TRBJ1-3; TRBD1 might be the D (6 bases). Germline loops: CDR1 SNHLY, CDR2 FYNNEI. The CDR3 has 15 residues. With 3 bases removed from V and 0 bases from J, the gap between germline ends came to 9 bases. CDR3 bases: TGTGCCAGCAGTGACAGGGGTCGCTCTGGAAACACCATATATTTT. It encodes CASSDRGRSGNTIYF.

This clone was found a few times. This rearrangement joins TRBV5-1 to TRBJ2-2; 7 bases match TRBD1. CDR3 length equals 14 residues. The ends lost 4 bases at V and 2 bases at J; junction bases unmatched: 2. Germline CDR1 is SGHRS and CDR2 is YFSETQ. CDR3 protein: CASSGTANTGELFF. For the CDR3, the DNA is TGCGCCAGCAGCGGGACAGCTAACACCGGGGAGCTGTTTTTT.

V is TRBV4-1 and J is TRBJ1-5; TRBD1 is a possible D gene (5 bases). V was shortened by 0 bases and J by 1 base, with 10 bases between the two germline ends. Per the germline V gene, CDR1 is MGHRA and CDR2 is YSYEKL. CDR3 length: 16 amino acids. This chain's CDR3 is CASSQERGRSNQPQHF. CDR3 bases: TGCGCCAGCAGCCAAGAAAGGGGTCGGAGCAATCAGCCCCAGCATTTT.

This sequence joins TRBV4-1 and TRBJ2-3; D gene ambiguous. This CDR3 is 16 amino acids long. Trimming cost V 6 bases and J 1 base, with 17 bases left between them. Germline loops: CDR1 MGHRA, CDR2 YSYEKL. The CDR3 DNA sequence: TGCGCCAGCAGTCCAAGAGTCGCTAGACGCACAGATACGCAGTATTTT. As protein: CASSPRVARRTDTQYF.

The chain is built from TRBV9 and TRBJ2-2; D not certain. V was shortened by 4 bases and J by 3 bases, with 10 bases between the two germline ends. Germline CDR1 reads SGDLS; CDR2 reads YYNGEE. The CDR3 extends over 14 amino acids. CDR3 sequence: CASSRDTHTGELFF. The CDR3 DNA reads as TGTGCCAGCAGCCGTGACACTCACACCGGGGAGCTGTTTTTT.

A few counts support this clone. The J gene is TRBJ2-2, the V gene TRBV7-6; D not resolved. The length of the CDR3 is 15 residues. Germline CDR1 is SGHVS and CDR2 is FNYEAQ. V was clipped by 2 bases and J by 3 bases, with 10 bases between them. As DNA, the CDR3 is TGTGCCAGCAGCTTATCTCCTACAGACACCGGGGAGCTGTTTTTT. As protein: CASSLSPTDTGELFF.

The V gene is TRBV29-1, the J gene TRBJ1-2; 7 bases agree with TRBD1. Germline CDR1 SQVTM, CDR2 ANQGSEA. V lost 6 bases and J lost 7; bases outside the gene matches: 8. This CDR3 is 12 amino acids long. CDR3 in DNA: TGCAGCGTCGAGGGGGCGCGTGCTGGCTACACCTTC. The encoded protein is CSVEGARAGYTF.

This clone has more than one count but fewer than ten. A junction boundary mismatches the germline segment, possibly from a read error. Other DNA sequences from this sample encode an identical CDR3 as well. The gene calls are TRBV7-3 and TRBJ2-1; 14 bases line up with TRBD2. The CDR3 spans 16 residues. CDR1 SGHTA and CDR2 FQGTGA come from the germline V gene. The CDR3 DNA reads TGTTCCAGCAGCTTAATGGGACTAGCGGGAGACGGTGAACAGTTCTTC. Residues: CSSSLMGLAGDGEQFF.

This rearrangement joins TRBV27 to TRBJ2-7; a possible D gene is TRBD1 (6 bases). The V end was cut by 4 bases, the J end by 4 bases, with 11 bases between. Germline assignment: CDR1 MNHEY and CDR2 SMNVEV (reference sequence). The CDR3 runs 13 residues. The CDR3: CASSWGQGYEQYF. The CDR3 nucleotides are TGTGCCAGCAGTTGGGGGCAGGGTTACGAGCAGTACTTC.

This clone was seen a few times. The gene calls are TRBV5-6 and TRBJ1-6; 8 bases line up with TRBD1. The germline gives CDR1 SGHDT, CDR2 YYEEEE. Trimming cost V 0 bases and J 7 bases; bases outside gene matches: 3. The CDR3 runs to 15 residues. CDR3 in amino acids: CASSLVDRENSPLHF. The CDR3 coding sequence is TGTGCCAGCAGCTTGGTGGACAGGGAGAATTCACCCCTCCACTTT.

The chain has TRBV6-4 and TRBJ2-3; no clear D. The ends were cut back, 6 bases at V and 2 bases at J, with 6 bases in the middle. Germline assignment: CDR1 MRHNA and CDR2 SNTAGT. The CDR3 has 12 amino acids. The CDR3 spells CASRHNTDTQYF. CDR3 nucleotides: TGTGCCAGCAGACATAACACAGATACGCAGTATTTT.

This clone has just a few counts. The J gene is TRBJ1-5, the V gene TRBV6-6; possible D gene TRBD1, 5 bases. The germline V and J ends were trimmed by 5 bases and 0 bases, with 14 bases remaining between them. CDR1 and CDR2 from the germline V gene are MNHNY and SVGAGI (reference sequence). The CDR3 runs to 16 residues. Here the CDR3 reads CASSAPGEYSNQPQHF. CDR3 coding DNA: TGTGCCAGCAGTGCCCCGGGGGAGTATAGCAATCAGCCCCAGCATTTT.